The 11 T cell receptor beta chains given below trace back to one sample, sequenced in a study of PD-1 blockade in mismatch repair-deficient tumors. Repertoires were generated with immunoSEQ multiplex PCR, while TCRdb's copy carries only in-frame clones and drops some. The sample includes roughly 120,000 clones, more than 70% of them seen just once. The sequencing here drew on peripheral blood, taken almost 74 weeks after starting pembrolizumab. The origin of the receptors is an adult with mismatch repair-deficient cancer.

The rearrangement uses TRBV6-5 and TRBJ2-1, with no clear D. There are 11 residues in the CDR3. Deletions cut 10 bases from V and 9 bases from J, with 13 bases between. Germline CDR1 reads MNHEY; CDR2 reads SVGAGI. CDR3 in amino acids: CATSGMGEQFF. The CDR3 DNA is TGTGCCACCTCAGGCATGGGTGAGCAGTTCTTC.

The V call is TRBV7-9, the J call TRBJ2-3; no reliable D call. There are 14 residues in the CDR3. Germline V gives CDR1 SEHNR, CDR2 FQNEAQ (reference sequence). Trimming took off 7 bases at V and 3 bases at J, with 14 bases between the two ends. CDR3 DNA sequence: TGTGCCAGCACCGGACCCGCCAGGACAGATACGCAGTATTTT. Translated, it gives CASTGPARTDTQYF.

The V and J genes are TRBV7-8 and TRBJ2-7; D uncertain. Germline assignment: CDR1 SGHVS and CDR2 FQNEAQ. V shed 1 base and J shed 2 bases, with 12 bases lying between them. The CDR3 loop spans 15 amino acids. The CDR3 bases are TGTGCCAGCAGCTTAGACACTTTAATCGCCTACGAGCAGTACTTC. Translated, it gives CASSLDTLIAYEQYF.

This chain links TRBV15 with TRBJ2-1; TRBD2 matches at 7 bases. With 11 bases clipped from V and 0 bases from J, the junction kept 4 bases outside the gene matches. The CDR3 is 13 residues long. Germline CDR1 and CDR2: LNHNV and YYDKDF (reference sequence). Here the CDR3 reads CALAEDSYNEQFF. CDR3 nucleotides: TGTGCCCTAGCGGAGGACTCCTACAATGAGCAGTTCTTC.

The V call is TRBV4-1, the J call TRBJ2-2; no clear D. The CDR3 loop spans 14 amino acids. V was shortened by 1 base and J by 6 bases, with 9 bases between the two germline ends. Germline V gene data show CDR1 as MGHRA and CDR2 as YSYEKL. The CDR3 here is CASSQVKGAGELFF. The CDR3 region has the DNA TGCGCCAGCAGCCAAGTAAAAGGCGCCGGGGAGCTGTTTTTT.

The rearrangement uses TRBV29-1 and TRBJ2-1; D tentatively reads TRBD1 or TRBD2 (5 bases each). The CDR3 sequence is 10 residues long. Germline V CDR1 and CDR2: SQVTM, ANQGSEA. In DNA form, the CDR3 reads TGCAGTCATTCCGGGACGGAGCAGTTCTTC. Its protein is CSHSGTEQFF.

CDR3 protein: CASSDSGVQETQYF. CDR3 coding DNA: TGTGCCAGCAGCGACTCAGGGGTCCAAGAGACCCAGTACTTC. This chain joins TRBV7-9 and TRBJ2-5; maybe TRBD1 (6 bases). Germline V CDR1 and CDR2: SEHNR, FQNEAQ (reference sequence). The CDR3 sequence is 14 residues long. Trimming pared 5 bases from V and 1 base from J, leaving 11 bases between.

The rearrangement links TRBV5-1 to TRBJ2-1, with 10 bases fitting TRBD2. The V and J ends lost 2 bases and 7 bases, in that order; junction bases with no gene match: 3. Looked up from germline, CDR1 is SGHRS and CDR2 is YFSETQ. This CDR3 spans 14 amino acids. The CDR3 region is CASSFGTSANEQFF. CDR3 sequence (DNA): TGCGCCAGCAGCTTCGGGACTAGCGCGAATGAGCAGTTCTTC.

This chain joins TRBV10-1 and TRBJ1-5; the D is unclear. V dropped 3 bases and J dropped 4 bases, with 16 bases sitting between them. CDR3 size: 16 residues. Germline CDR1 and CDR2: WNHNN and SYGVQD (reference sequence). CDR3 region: CASSDPDRFGNQPQHF. The CDR3 coding sequence is TGCGCCAGCAGTGACCCGGACCGATTTGGGAATCAGCCCCAGCATTTT.

The chain uses TRBV11-2 and TRBJ2-7; 9 bases line up with TRBD2. The V segment lost 7 bases and the J segment 12 bases; nucleotides outside the gene matches: 10. This CDR3 is 12 amino acids long. Germline values: CDR1 SGHAT, CDR2 FQNNGV. The CDR3, as DNA: TGTGCCAGCACTCAGGCGGGAGGGAGTCGGTACTTC. It translates to CASTQAGGSRYF.

The V call is TRBV4-1, the J call TRBJ2-1; 7 bases map to TRBD2. V dropped 0 bases and J dropped 8; count of bases not matched to a gene: 10. This CDR3 comprises 16 residues. CDR1 is MGHRA, CDR2 YSYEKL, per germline. The CDR3 DNA follows: TGCGCCAGCAGCCAAGAATCCGGGAGGAGTGCTGATGAGCAGTTCTTC. It yields the protein CASSQESGRSADEQFF.